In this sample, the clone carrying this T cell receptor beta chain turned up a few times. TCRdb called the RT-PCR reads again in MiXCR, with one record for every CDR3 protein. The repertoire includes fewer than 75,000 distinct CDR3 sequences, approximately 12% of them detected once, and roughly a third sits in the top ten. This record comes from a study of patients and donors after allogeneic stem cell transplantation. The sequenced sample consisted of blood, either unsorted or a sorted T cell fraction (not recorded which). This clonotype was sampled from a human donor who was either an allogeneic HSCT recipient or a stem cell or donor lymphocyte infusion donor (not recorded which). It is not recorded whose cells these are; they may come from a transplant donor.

The CDR3 sequence: CAISNYRDGTYNEQFF. The DNA of the CDR3 is TGTGCCATCAGTAATTACAGGGATGGGACCTACAATGAGCAGTTCTTC. The chain uses TRBV10-3 and TRBJ2-1, with D possibly TRBD1 on 6 matching bases. Germline CDR1 is ENHRY and CDR2 is SYGVKD. Trimming removed 5 bases at V and 2 bases at J, with 16 bases between. This CDR3 is built from 16 residues.